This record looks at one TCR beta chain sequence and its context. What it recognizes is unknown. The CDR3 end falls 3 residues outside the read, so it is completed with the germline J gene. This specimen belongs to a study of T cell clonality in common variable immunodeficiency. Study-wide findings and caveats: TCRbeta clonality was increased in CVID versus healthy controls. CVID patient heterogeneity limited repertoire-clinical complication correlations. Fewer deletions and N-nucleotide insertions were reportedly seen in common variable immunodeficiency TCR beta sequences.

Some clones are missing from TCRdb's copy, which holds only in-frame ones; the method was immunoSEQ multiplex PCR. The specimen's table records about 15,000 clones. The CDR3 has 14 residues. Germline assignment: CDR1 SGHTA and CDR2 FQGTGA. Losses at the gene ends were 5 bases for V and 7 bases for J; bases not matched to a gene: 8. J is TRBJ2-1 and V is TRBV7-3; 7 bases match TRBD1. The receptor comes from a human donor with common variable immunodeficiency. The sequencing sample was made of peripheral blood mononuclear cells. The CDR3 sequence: CASSPTGARNEQFF. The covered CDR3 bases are TGTGCCAGCAGCCCCACAGGGGCGCGAAATGAG.